This entry lists 4 T cell receptor beta chains sequenced from one sample in a study of T cell responses to AZD1222 COVID-19 vaccine. Method: immunoSEQ multiplex PCR; TCRdb's copy keeps in-frame clones and lacks some. The data contain more than 95,000 clones, 85% to 90% of them singletons. Sample: peripheral blood, taken on day 0 of AZD1222 vaccination. All receptors come from an adult in good health.

Worth noting for this clone: The germline gene is not matched at one end of the junction; a read error may be the cause. V is TRBV7-3 and J is TRBJ2-6; possibly TRBD2 for D (6 bases). Per the germline V gene, CDR1 is SGHTA and CDR2 is FQGTGA. The CDR3 is 17 residues long. In DNA, the CDR3 is TGTGCCAGCAGCTTATCCGGGGACTCTCTGGGGGGCAACGTCCTGACTTTC. Protein sequence: CASSLSGDSLGGNVLTF.

The chain is built from TRBV5-5 and TRBJ1-1; D is ambiguous. V was pared by 0 bases and J by 8 bases, with 17 bases between. Looked up from germline, CDR1 is SGHKS and CDR2 is YYEKEE (reference sequence). The CDR3 loop spans 15 amino acids. Here the CDR3 DNA reads TGTGCCAGCAGCTTGGGAGCCTCTCAGACGGTCGAAGCTTTCTTT. Its protein is CASSLGASQTVEAFF.

The chain uses TRBV2 and TRBJ2-7, with a weak D call TRBD1 (6 bases). V was cut by 4 bases and J by 5 bases, with 9 bases left in between. CDR3 length: 12 amino acids. Per the germline V gene, CDR1 is SNHLY and CDR2 is FYNNEI. The chain's CDR3 is CASSADSHEQYF. CDR3 nucleotides: TGTGCCAGCAGTGCGGACAGCCACGAGCAGTACTTC.

The table lists this clone with a count of one. The chain employs TRBV2 and TRBJ2-1; 10 bases are a match to TRBD2. There are 13 residues in the CDR3. J gave up 15 bases and V 3 bases, and 8 bases lay outside the gene matches. In germline, CDR1 is SNHLY, CDR2 FYNNEI. CDR3 nucleotide sequence: TGTGCCAGCAGTGATTCGAGAGCGGGAGGGCCGTTCTTC. Translated, it gives CASSDSRAGGPFF. Full variable domain (rest looked up from reference TRBV2 and TRBJ2-1): EPEVTQTPSHQVTQMGQEVILRCVPISNHLYFYWYRQILGQKVEFLVSFYNNEISEKSEIFDDQFSVERPDGSNFTLKIRSTKLEDSAMYFCASSDSRAGGPFFGPGTRLTVL.